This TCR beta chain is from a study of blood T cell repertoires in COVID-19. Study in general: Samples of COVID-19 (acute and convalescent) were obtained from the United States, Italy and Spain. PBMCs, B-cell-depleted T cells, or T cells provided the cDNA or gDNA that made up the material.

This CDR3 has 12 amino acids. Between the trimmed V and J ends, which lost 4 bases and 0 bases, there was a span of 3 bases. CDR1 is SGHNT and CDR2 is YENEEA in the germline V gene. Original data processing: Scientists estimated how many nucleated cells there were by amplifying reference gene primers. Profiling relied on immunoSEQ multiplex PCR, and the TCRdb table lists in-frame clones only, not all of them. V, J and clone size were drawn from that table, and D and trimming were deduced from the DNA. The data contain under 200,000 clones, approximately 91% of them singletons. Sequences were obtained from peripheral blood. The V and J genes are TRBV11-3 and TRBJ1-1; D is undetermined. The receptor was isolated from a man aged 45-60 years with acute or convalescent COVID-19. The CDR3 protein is CASSSMNTEAFF. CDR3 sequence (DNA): TGTGCCAGCAGCTCAATGAACACTGAAGCTTTCTTT.